This T cell receptor beta chain was recovered during a study of T cell responses to AZD1222 COVID-19 vaccine. Findings of the study overall: It should be noted that donors were predominantly white British and more often female, and clonal diversity was possibly underestimated. Across the whole spike, CD4 TCRs peaked at regions 160-218 and 743-854.

The V end lost 6 bases, the J end lost 8 bases, and 13 bases lay between the germline ends. Germline V lookup: CDR1 SNHLY, CDR2 FYNNEI. The CDR3 covers 12 residues. With respect to this clone: The target antigen is unknown.

Data came from immunoSEQ multiplex PCR; TCRdb stores just in-frame clones and leaves some out. In the table there are 90,000 to 150,000 clones, roughly 90% of which are singletons. Second-dose timings of about 4 or about 12 weeks were pooled. The sample here was peripheral blood, taken 28 days after the second AZD1222 dose. The V call is TRBV2, the J call TRBJ1-2; D gene unclear. The sequence came from an adult who received the AZD1222 COVID-19 vaccine. CDR3 nucleotides: TGTGCCAGCAGGGACGGAGCGCTAGGCTACACCTTC. Protein product: CASRDGALGYTF. The variable domain in full, completed from reference TRBV2 and TRBJ1-2, reads EPEVTQTPSHQVTQMGQEVILRCVPISNHLYFYWYRQILGQKVEFLVSFYNNEISEKSEIFDDQFSVERPDGSNFTLKIRSTKLEDSAMYFCASRDGALGYTFGSGTRLTVV.